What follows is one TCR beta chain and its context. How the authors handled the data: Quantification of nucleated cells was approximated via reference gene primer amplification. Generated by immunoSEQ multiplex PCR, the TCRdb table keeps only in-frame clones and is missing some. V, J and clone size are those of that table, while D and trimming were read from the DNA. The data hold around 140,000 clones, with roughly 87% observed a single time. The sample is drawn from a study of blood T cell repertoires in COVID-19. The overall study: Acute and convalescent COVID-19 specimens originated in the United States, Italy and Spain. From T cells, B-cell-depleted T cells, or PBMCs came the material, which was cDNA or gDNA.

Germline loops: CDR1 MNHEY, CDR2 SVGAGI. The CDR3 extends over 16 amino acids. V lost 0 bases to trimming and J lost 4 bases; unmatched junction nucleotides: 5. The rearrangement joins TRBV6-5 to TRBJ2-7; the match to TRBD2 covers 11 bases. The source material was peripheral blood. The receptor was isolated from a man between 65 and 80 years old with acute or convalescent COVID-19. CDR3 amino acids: CASSYSTSGRAYEQYF. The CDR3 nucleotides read TGTGCCAGCAGTTACTCTACTAGCGGGAGAGCATACGAGCAGTACTTC.